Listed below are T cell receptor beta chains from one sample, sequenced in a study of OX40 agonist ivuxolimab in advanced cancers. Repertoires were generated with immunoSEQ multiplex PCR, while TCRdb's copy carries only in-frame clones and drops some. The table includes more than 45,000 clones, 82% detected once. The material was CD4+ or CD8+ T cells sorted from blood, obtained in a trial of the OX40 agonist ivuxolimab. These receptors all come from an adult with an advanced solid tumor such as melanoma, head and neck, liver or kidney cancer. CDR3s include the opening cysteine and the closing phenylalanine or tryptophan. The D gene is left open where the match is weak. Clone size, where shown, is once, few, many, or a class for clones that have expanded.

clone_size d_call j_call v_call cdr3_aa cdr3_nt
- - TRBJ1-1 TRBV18 CASSPGVGGRPFEAFF TGTGCCAGCTCACCTGGGGTGGGAGGCAGGCCGTTTGAAGCTTTCTTT
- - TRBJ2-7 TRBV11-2 CASSLTGYEQYF TGTGCCAGCAGCTTAACGGGCTACGAGCAGTACTTC
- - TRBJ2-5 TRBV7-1 CASSLGRQETQYF TGTGCCAGCAGCTTAGGCCGACAAGAGACCCAGTACTTC
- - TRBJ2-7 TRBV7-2 CASSFEQPYEQYF TGCGCCAGCAGCTTTGAGCAGCCCTACGAGCAGTACTTC
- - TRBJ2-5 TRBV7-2 CASSSYGRQETQYF TGTGCCAGCAGCTCCTACGGGAGACAGGAGACCCAGTACTTC
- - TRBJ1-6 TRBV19 CASSISSGVDNSPLHF TGTGCCAGTAGTATATCTTCCGGGGTTGATAATTCACCCCTCCACTTT
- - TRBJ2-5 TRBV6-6 CASSLRGTVSQETQYF TGTGCCAGCAGCTTACGGGGAACAGTTTCCCAAGAGACCCAGTACTTC
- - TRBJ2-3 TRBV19 CASSIAALRTDTQYF TGTGCCAGTAGTATAGCGGCGCTCCGCACAGATACGCAGTATTTT
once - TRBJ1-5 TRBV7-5 CARSLGEGGHYSNQPQHF TGTGCCAGAAGCTTAGGTGAAGGGGGCCATTATAGCAATCAGCCCCAGCATTTT
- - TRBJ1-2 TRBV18 CASSQGQKYGYTF TGTGCCAGCTCACAAGGACAGAAATATGGCTACACCTTC
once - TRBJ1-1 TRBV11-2 CASSFARVGHTEAFF TGTGCCAGCAGCTTCGCCAGGGTAGGGCACACTGAAGCTTTCTTT
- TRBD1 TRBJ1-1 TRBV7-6 CATSRDRGNTEAFF TGTGCCACCAGCCGGGACAGGGGGAACACTGAAGCTTTCTTT
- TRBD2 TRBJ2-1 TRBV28 CASSLPSGANNEQFF TGTGCCAGCAGTTTACCTAGCGGAGCGAACAATGAGCAGTTCTTC
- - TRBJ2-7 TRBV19 CASSIVINYEQYF TGTGCCAGTAGTATAGTCATCAACTACGAGCAGTACTTC